This TCR beta chain was captured by sequencing in a study of T-cell memory formation after mild COVID-19. This clonotype was counted only a few times. The target antigen is unknown. Researchers used 5'RACE with constant-segment primers to make TCR alpha and TCR beta cDNA libraries that carry sample barcodes and UMIs. TCRdb re-called the 5' RACE reads with MiXCR, one entry per CDR3 protein. The sample lists around 200,000 distinct CDR3 sequences, 27% occurring once. Study findings and constraints: Clones contracting over day 15 to 85 were CD4/CD8 balanced, with later expanders leaning CD4+. The CD4+ clones that contracted clustered mainly within CM and EM, and the CD8+ clones concentrated in EMRA.

The source is an adult woman who had mild COVID-19 (a few samples of this study predate the infection). Cell type and time point are not known. Sample: PBMCs or a T cell subset sorted from them (not recorded which).

CDR3 nucleotides: TGCGCCAGCAGCCGTACCCAGACCGGGACTAGCTCCTACAATGAGCAGTTCTTC. It encodes CASSRTQTGTSSYNEQFF. The chain joins TRBV4-3 to TRBJ2-1; TRBD2 aligns across 8 bases. CDR3 length: 18 amino acids. V lost 4 bases, J lost 0 bases, and 11 bases stayed unmatched. The germline CDR1 and CDR2 sequences are LGHNA and YSLEER.